One and the same sample provided the 26 T cell receptor beta chains below, sequenced in a study of T cells in narcolepsy. TCRdb's table, derived via immunoSEQ multiplex PCR, lists solely in-frame clones and lacks some. This sample has tens of thousands of clones, with almost 85% found just once. The sequenced sample consisted of memory (CD45RA-) CD4+ T cells from blood. These receptor sequences come from a human donor in good health.

The chain uses TRBV6-6 and TRBJ1-2, with D unresolved. The CDR3 has 14 residues. The germline CDR1 and CDR2 sequences are MNHNY and SVGAGI (reference sequence). Trimming pared 8 bases from V and 1 base from J, leaving 14 bases between. The DNA for the CDR3 is TGTGCCAGCGCCCAAGCGGGGAATAACTATGGCTACACCTTC. Translation: CASAQAGNNYGYTF.

To note about this clone: One base away lies a much larger clone, so this may be a sequencing read error. The J gene is TRBJ2-3, the V gene TRBV30; D possibly corresponds to TRBD2 (6 bases). The V gene's germline CDR1 is GTSNPN and CDR2 SVGIG (reference sequence). The CDR3 covers 14 residues. The V gene lost 3 bases and the J gene lost 3 bases, with 13 bases spanning the gap. The CDR3 sequence: CAWSAAGTTDTQYF. The CDR3 DNA is TGTGCCTGGAGCGCGGCCGGGACTACAGATACGCAGTATTTT.

The V call is TRBV4-3, the J call TRBJ2-3, with D possibly matching TRBD2 (5 bases). From germline, CDR1 is LGHNA and CDR2 YSLEER. The CDR3 extends over 15 amino acids. V gave up 0 bases and J gave up 1 base, with 8 bases separating them. The CDR3 loop reads CASSQDGSGTDTQYF. As DNA, the CDR3 is TGCGCCAGCAGCCAAGATGGTAGCGGCACAGATACGCAGTATTTT.

The J gene is TRBJ1-1, the V gene TRBV9; D not resolved. This CDR3 has 14 amino acids. The V end lost 2 bases, the J end lost 3 bases, and 11 bases lay between the germline ends. Germline V gene data show CDR1 as SGDLS and CDR2 as YYNGEE. The DNA for the CDR3 is TGTGCCAGCAGCGTTTCGCTAGCCCACACTGAAGCTTTCTTT. Encoded protein: CASSVSLAHTEAFF.

In the case of this clone: The junction departs from germline at one end; a sequencing error may be responsible. In DNA form, the CDR3 reads TGTGCCAGCAGCTTAAAAGGGATCGAGCAAGGGACCCAGTACTTC. It encodes CASSLKGIEQGTQYF. The chain joins TRBV7-2 to TRBJ2-5; D gene unclear. The CDR3 runs to 15 residues. CDR1 is SGHTA, CDR2 FQGNSA, per germline.

V gene TRBV6-1 combines with J gene TRBJ2-7; D is unresolved. The germline V gene has CDR1 MNHNS and CDR2 SASEGT. V dropped 7 bases and J dropped 1 base, with 11 bases sitting between them. This CDR3 region has 13 residues. This chain's CDR3 is CASTPGTSYEQYF. For the CDR3, the DNA is TGTGCCAGCACCCCCGGCACTTCCTACGAGCAGTACTTC.

The rearrangement joins TRBV9 to TRBJ2-3; 8 nucleotides align to TRBD2. Germline CDR1 SGDLS, CDR2 YYNGEE. V lost 3 bases and J lost 0; bases outside the gene matches: 3. The length of the CDR3 is 15 residues. CDR3 sequence: CASSASGPSTDTQYF. DNA for the CDR3: TGTGCCAGCAGCGCTAGCGGGCCTAGCACAGATACGCAGTATTTT.

This clone appeared a single time. The J gene is TRBJ2-5, the V gene TRBV6-5; 9 bases map to TRBD2. The CDR3 sequence is 12 residues long. Germline V lookup: CDR1 MNHEY, CDR2 SVGAGI. Trimming at V came to 8 bases and at J to 9 bases, leaving 7 bases not matched to a gene. CDR3 loop: CASGLAGVAQYF. The CDR3 nucleotides are TGTGCCAGCGGTTTAGCGGGAGTGGCCCAGTACTTC.

The CDR3 sequence: CASSYTGTGGVPRYF. CDR3 bases: TGTGCCAGCAGTTACACCGGGACAGGGGGCGTCCCGCGGTACTTC. The chain is built from TRBV6-5 and TRBJ2-7, with 12 bases that match TRBD1. The J segment lost 12 bases and the V segment lost 2 bases, leaving 11 bases of the junction unmatched. Germline-derived CDR1 and CDR2 are MNHEY and SVGAGI. The CDR3 is 15 amino acids.

In DNA form, the CDR3 reads TGTGCCAGTTCCCCGGGACAGGGGTATGGAAACACCATATATTTT. It codes for CASSPGQGYGNTIYF. The rearrangement uses TRBV19 and TRBJ1-3, with 10 bases fitting TRBD1. The trim removed 8 bases at V and 3 bases at J, leaving 7 bases unmatched. The CDR3 contains 15 residues. Germline values: CDR1 LNHDA, CDR2 SQIVND (reference sequence).

This clone appeared once. The V and J genes are TRBV11-2 and TRBJ1-4; D uncertain. V shed 5 bases and J shed 2 bases, with 18 bases lying between them. This CDR3 has 17 amino acids. The germline V gene has CDR1 SGHAT and CDR2 FQNNGV. The CDR3 nucleotides read TGTGCCAGCAGCACATTGTTTGGAAGGAAGACTAATGAAAAACTGTTTTTT. This gives the protein CASSTLFGRKTNEKLFF.

V is TRBV4-2 and J is TRBJ2-2; D remains unclear. The CDR3 has 12 residues. V lost 0 bases and J 7 bases, leaving 3 bases between the germline ends. Looked up from germline, CDR1 is LGHNA and CDR2 is YNFKEQ. CDR3 coding DNA: TGTGCCAGCAGCCAAGATTACGGGGAGCTGTTTTTT. It encodes CASSQDYGELFF.

CDR3 sequence (DNA): TGTGCCAGCAGCCAAGAAGGCCTAGCGGGAGGACTATCCTACAATGAGCAGTTCTTC. It encodes CASSQEGLAGGLSYNEQFF. The chain recombines TRBV4-2 with TRBJ2-1, with 11 bases identical to TRBD2. The CDR3 runs 19 residues. V shed 0 bases, J shed 1 base, and the junction held 8 bases outside the gene matches. Germline CDR1 reads LGHNA; CDR2 reads YNFKEQ.

This clone was seen more than once but under ten times. The rearrangement joins TRBV2 to TRBJ1-2, with a tentative D call TRBD1 (6 bases). CDR1 and CDR2 (germline): SNHLY, FYNNEI. The V gene lost 5 bases and the J gene lost 7 bases, with 14 bases spanning the gap. The length of the CDR3 is 13 residues. CDR3 in DNA: TGTGCCAGCAGTAGGGGGGGGTTGCGTGGCTACACCTTC. Encoded protein: CASSRGGLRGYTF.

The chain joins TRBV7-2 to TRBJ2-7; D perhaps matches TRBD1 (6 bases). The germline V gene encodes CDR1 SGHTA and CDR2 FQGNSA. V shed 3 bases and J shed 6 bases, with 12 bases lying between them. CDR3 size: 13 residues. The CDR3 region is CASSLESRGEQYF. In nucleotides, the CDR3 is TGTGCCAGCAGCTTGGAATCCAGGGGCGAGCAGTACTTC.

V and J are TRBV5-1 and TRBJ1-4; possibly TRBD1 for D (5 bases). CDR1 is SGHRS, CDR2 YFSETQ, per germline. The CDR3 extends over 14 amino acids. The V end lost 1 base, the J end lost 5 bases, and 9 bases lay between the germline ends. CDR3: CASSLIGGNEKLFF. The CDR3 DNA reads TGCGCCAGCAGCTTGATTGGGGGGAATGAAAAACTGTTTTTT.

V usage is TRBV14 and J usage is TRBJ2-2, with D maybe TRBD2 (6 bases). The CDR3 has 14 amino acids. The V gene lost 10 bases and the J gene lost 2 bases, with 14 bases spanning the gap. CDR1 and CDR2 from the germline V gene are SGHDN and FVKESK. CDR3 nucleotides: TGTGCCACCAAGGGACTTCTCAACACCGGGGAGCTGTTTTTT. It codes for CATKGLLNTGELFF.

The V call is TRBV5-1, the J call TRBJ2-5; D unclear. The V end was cut by 0 bases, the J end by 4 bases, with 10 bases between. Germline values: CDR1 SGHRS, CDR2 YFSETQ. The CDR3 is 14 residues long. The CDR3 loop is CASSLEGRRETQYF. The CDR3 nucleotides are TGCGCCAGCAGCTTGGAAGGTAGAAGAGAGACCCAGTACTTC. The entire variable domain, with the rest obtained from reference TRBV5-1 and TRBJ2-5, is as follows: KAGVTQTPRYLIKTRGQQVTLSCSPISGHRSVSWYQQTPGQGLQFLFEYFSETQRNKGNFPGRFSGRQFSNSRSEMNVSTLELGDSALYLCASSLEGRRETQYFGPGTRLLVL.

This clone came up once. The chain links TRBV6-5 to TRBJ2-7; 12 bases agree with TRBD2. J gave up 3 bases and V 6 bases, and 6 bases lay outside the gene matches. CDR3 length: 15 amino acids. CDR1 MNHEY and CDR2 SVGAGI come from the germline V gene. CDR3 in DNA: TGTGCCAGCAGACCCGGACTAGCGGGAAGCTACGAGCAGTACTTC. This encodes CASRPGLAGSYEQYF.

With regard to this clone: Lacking the conserved final phenylalanine or tryptophan, this CDR3 likely reflects a read error. The chain carries TRBV30 and TRBJ1-1, with 9 bases identical to TRBD1. The length of the CDR3 is 19 residues. CDR1 is GTSNPN and CDR2 is SVGIG in the germline V gene (reference sequence). With V trimmed by 1 base and J by 2 bases, 17 bases remained unmatched. CDR3 nucleotide sequence: TGTGCCTGGAGTGCCCCTAAGTCCCGGGACAGGGACCCTAACACTGAAGCTTTCCTT. Its translation is CAWSAPKSRDRDPNTEAFL.

J is TRBJ2-2 and V is TRBV6-5, with D unclear. This CDR3 has 13 amino acids. Germline V CDR1 and CDR2: MNHEY, SVGAGI. Trimming stripped 7 bases from V and 6 bases from J, with 12 bases between. The CDR3 DNA follows: TGTGCCAGCACCCAGAGGAGCCCCGGGGAGCTGTTTTTT. Amino acids: CASTQRSPGELFF.

The J gene is TRBJ1-2, the V gene TRBV28, with unresolved D. In germline, CDR1 is MDHEN, CDR2 SYDVKM. The length of the CDR3 is 15 residues. V was trimmed by 8 bases and J by 4 bases, leaving 20 bases between them. Here the CDR3 reads CASRVQRSLGYGYTF. The CDR3 bases are TGTGCCAGCCGAGTACAAAGGTCGCTCGGCTATGGCTACACCTTC.

The V gene is TRBV7-6, the J gene TRBJ2-1; D remains unclear. V lost 4 bases and J lost 2, with 6 bases in between. Germline lookup yields CDR1 SGHVS and CDR2 FNYEAQ. This CDR3 is 13 amino acids long. CDR3 region: CASSSTAYNEQFF. The CDR3 region has the DNA TGTGCCAGCAGCTCTACTGCCTACAATGAGCAGTTCTTC.

The genes are TRBV20-1 and TRBJ2-3; D unclear. The CDR3 has 11 residues. V was pared by 7 bases and J by 4 bases, with 9 bases between. The germline V gene encodes CDR1 DFQATT and CDR2 SNEGSKA (reference sequence). The CDR3 DNA reads TGCAGTGGCTCGGTTGCAGATACGCAGTATTTT. Translation gives CSGSVADTQYF.

This clone was recorded once. This chain connects TRBV6-5 to TRBJ2-1; D gene uncertain. The CDR3 runs to 14 residues. Trimming stripped 6 bases from V and 0 bases from J, with 9 bases between. From germline, CDR1 is MNHEY and CDR2 SVGAGI. The CDR3: CASRSMGSYNEQFF. CDR3 coding DNA: TGTGCCAGCAGATCAATGGGCTCCTACAATGAGCAGTTCTTC.

The chain couples TRBV6-5 to TRBJ2-3; tentative D call: TRBD2 (6 bases). V was clipped by 6 bases and J by 0 bases, with 7 bases between them. Germline V gives CDR1 MNHEY, CDR2 SVGAGI. This CDR3 comprises 13 residues. CDR3 DNA sequence: TGTGCCAGCAGGGGGGGAAGCACAGATACGCAGTATTTT. Protein: CASRGGSTDTQYF.